These 27 T cell receptor beta chains were all obtained from the same sample, sequenced in a study of molecular identifiers for immune sequencing clone quantification. Via MiXCR, TCRdb re-called the PCR reads, giving one row per CDR3 protein. Altogether about 300,000 distinct CDR3 sequences are present, around a fifth being singletons, with the ten largest covering approximately 0.84%. The specimen was naive CD8+ T cells from blood, with Jurkat cell RNA spiked in. Subset denoted: FACS-sorted CD8+CD4-CCR7+CD45RA+ naive T cells. Source of these receptors: a human donor in good health. Some libraries in this study had Jurkat cell RNA spiked in.

This clonotype was counted ten times or more. This chain links TRBV10-3 with TRBJ2-3; 14 nucleotides match TRBD2. This CDR3 is 14 amino acids long. V lost 7 bases to trimming and J lost 9 bases; unmatched junction nucleotides: 6. Germline V gene lookup returns CDR1 ENHRY and CDR2 SYGVKD. The CDR3 DNA sequence: TGTGCCATCAACACCGGGACTAGCGGGAGCACGCAGTATTTT. Encoded protein: CAINTGTSGSTQYF.

This clonotype was observed many times. J is TRBJ1-2 and V is TRBV12-5, with 8 bases lining up with TRBD1. The germline CDR1 and CDR2 sequences are LGHNT and FRNRAP. V was pared by 2 bases and J by 4 bases, with 6 bases of the junction left unmatched. This CDR3 contains 15 residues. The CDR3 protein is CASGLWTGLAYGYTF. CDR3 nucleotides: TGTGCTAGTGGTTTGTGGACAGGGCTCGCCTATGGCTACACCTTC.

This clonotype was recorded at least ten times. The chain links TRBV7-9 to TRBJ2-2; D unclear. Germline V gene sequence: CDR1 SEHNR, CDR2 FQNEAQ (reference sequence). V lost 5 bases and J lost 1, with 8 bases in between. The CDR3 runs 14 residues. CDR3 region: CASSETQNTGELFF. The CDR3 DNA reads TGTGCCAGCAGCGAGACACAGAACACCGGGGAGCTGTTTTTT. Variable domain in full (rest from reference TRBV7-9 and TRBJ2-2): DTGVSQNPRHKITKRGQNVTFRCDPISEHNRLYWYRQTLGQGPEFLTYFQNEAQLEKSRLLSDRFSAERPKGSFSTLEIQRTEQGDSAMYLCASSETQNTGELFFGEGSRLTVL.

The table lists this clonotype with a few counts. The limits of the CDR3 on the DNA are not certain, so only TCRdb's listed CDR3 is given. This chain uses TRBV6-6 with TRBJ2-7; the table gives TRBD1 as D, unverified against the DNA. Both ends counted, the CDR3 spans 14 residues. The germline V gene encodes CDR1 MNHNY and CDR2 SVGAGI (reference sequence). CDR3 protein: CASSSSTGSYEQYF.

V usage is TRBV6-2 or TRBV6-3 and J usage is TRBJ2-7; D is perhaps TRBD2 (6 bases). CDR1 is MNHEY, CDR2 SVGEGT, per germline. V was clipped by 8 bases and J by 3 bases, with 14 bases between them. The CDR3 totals 13 residues. In DNA, the CDR3 is TGTGCCAGCGGCGCCGGGACTCTCTACGAGCAGTACTTC. It encodes CASGAGTLYEQYF.

This clonotype was counted at least ten times. This chain connects TRBV7-9 to TRBJ1-4, with 8 bases identical to TRBD1. The CDR3 consists of 18 residues. Germline V gene lookup returns CDR1 SEHNR and CDR2 FQNEAQ (reference sequence). The V gene end was trimmed by 2 bases and the J gene end by 0 bases; junction bases not matched to a gene: 8. The CDR3 sequence is CASSLPPGQGPTNEKLFF. CDR3 coding DNA: TGTGCCAGCAGCTTACCGCCCGGACAGGGTCCAACTAATGAAAAACTGTTTTTT.

The chain combines TRBV27 with TRBJ2-7, with TRBD1 identical over 8 bases. Germline loops: CDR1 MNHEY, CDR2 SMNVEV (reference sequence). The CDR3 contains 15 residues. The trim removed 5 bases at V and 2 bases at J, leaving 8 bases unmatched. The CDR3 DNA sequence: TGTGCCAGCAGTCCAAGGGACAGGACGCCCTACGAGCAGTACTTC. It translates to CASSPRDRTPYEQYF.

This clonotype was picked up many times. The V gene is TRBV9, the J gene TRBJ2-5; 7 bases align to TRBD2. CDR3 length: 14 amino acids. V lost 3 bases and J lost 1; bases outside the gene matches: 3. Looked up from germline, CDR1 is SGDLS and CDR2 is YYNGEE. The CDR3 coding sequence is TGTGCCAGCAGCGGGGGGGGTCTCCAAGAGACCCAGTACTTC. This translates into CASSGGGLQETQYF. The variable domain in full, with the rest retrieved from reference TRBV9 and TRBJ2-5, is DSGVTQTPKHLITATGQRVTLRCSPRSGDLSVYWYQQSLDQGLQFLIQYYNGEERAKGNILERFSAQQFPDLHSELNLSSLELGDSALYFCASSGGGLQETQYFGPGTRLLVL.

This clonotype was seen many times. The chain recombines TRBV27 with TRBJ2-7; 7 bases line up with TRBD1. V trimming: 5 bases; J trimming: 3 bases; junction bases outside the gene matches: 4. Germline V gives CDR1 MNHEY, CDR2 SMNVEV (reference sequence). The CDR3 totals 13 residues. The CDR3 protein is CASSTRDSYEQYF. CDR3 nucleotides: TGTGCCAGCAGTACCCGGGACAGCTACGAGCAGTACTTC.

Many counts were recorded for this clonotype. This sequence joins TRBV6-5 and TRBJ2-7, with 7 nucleotides matching TRBD1. The CDR3 length is 15 residues. Looked up from germline, CDR1 is MNHEY and CDR2 is SVGAGI. Trimming took 5 bases from V and 2 from J; bases not matched to a gene: 9. The chain's CDR3 is CASSPSGTETYEQYF. In DNA, the CDR3 is TGTGCCAGCAGTCCATCCGGGACAGAGACCTACGAGCAGTACTTC.

This clonotype was detected ten times or more. The chain is built from TRBV30 and TRBJ1-1; D ambiguous. Trimming took 2 bases from V and 4 from J, leaving 8 bases between them. The CDR3 has 12 residues. In germline, CDR1 is GTSNPN, CDR2 SVGIG (reference sequence). CDR3 nucleotide sequence: TGTGCCTGGAGTTTCCTGGGCACTGAAGCTTTCTTT. Encoded protein: CAWSFLGTEAFF.

This clonotype was recorded at least ten times. The chain carries TRBV2 and TRBJ2-3; TRBD2 matches at 7 bases. This CDR3 is built from 14 residues. Trimming at V came to 5 bases and at J to 2 bases, leaving 4 bases not matched to a gene. CDR1 is SNHLY, CDR2 FYNNEI, per germline. The DNA of the CDR3 is TGTGCCAGCAGTCGGGGGGTAAACACAGATACGCAGTATTTT. Its protein product is CASSRGVNTDTQYF.

This clonotype has just a few counts. This chain uses TRBV4-3 with TRBJ1-1; no reliable D call. Trimming pared 1 base from V and 3 bases from J, leaving 9 bases between. This CDR3 region has 14 residues. CDR1 and CDR2 (germline): LGHNA, YSLEER. DNA for the CDR3: TGCGCCAGCAGCCAAGCTCAGGCCGACACTGAAGCTTTCTTT. Translated, it gives CASSQAQADTEAFF.

This clonotype appeared many times. The V call is TRBV12-3 or TRBV12-4, the J call TRBJ2-3; 8 bases align to TRBD2. This CDR3 is 16 amino acids long. The trim removed 7 bases at V and 6 bases at J, leaving 15 bases unmatched. The CDR3 nucleotides read TGTGCCAGCAACCCTTCTCTCGGGGGGGCCTACGATACGCAGTATTTT. Encoded protein: CASNPSLGGAYDTQYF.

As for this clonotype: Possible read error: a much larger clone is one base away. V gene TRBV14 combines with J gene TRBJ2-1; no reliable D call. Germline CDR1 reads SGHDN; CDR2 reads FVKESK. This CDR3 region has 12 residues. The germline V and J ends were trimmed by 4 bases and 15 bases, with 16 bases remaining between them. As DNA, the CDR3 is TGTGCCAGCAGCCGAGATTCGCGGCCGGGGTTCTTC. Translating gives CASSRDSRPGFF.

The chain is built from TRBV27 and TRBJ2-1; TRBD1 agrees at 9 bases. J lost 8 bases, V lost 8 bases, and 7 bases had no gene match. The CDR3 is made up of 13 amino acids. Germline V lookup: CDR1 MNHEY, CDR2 SMNVEV (reference sequence). The CDR3 DNA reads as TGTGCCAGCCTGGGACAGGGCGGCCATGAGCAGTTCTTC. Encoded protein: CASLGQGGHEQFF.

With respect to this clonotype: This CDR3 is missing its conserved last phenylalanine or tryptophan, likely due to a read error. This rearrangement joins TRBV12-3 or TRBV12-4 to TRBJ1-2, with D possibly TRBD1 on 5 matching bases. The CDR3 spans 13 residues. Trimming shortened V by 6 bases and J by 4 bases, and 12 bases separated the two germline ends. The CDR3 region has the DNA TGTGCCAGCAGCCCCGGGACGGTCTATGGCTACACCTCC. It encodes CASSPGTVYGYTS.

This clonotype was found many times. The V and J genes are TRBV7-9 and TRBJ2-5, with D unclear. CDR1 is SEHNR and CDR2 is FQNEAQ in the germline V gene (reference sequence). This CDR3 is 13 amino acids long. V dropped 1 base and J dropped 5 bases, with 8 bases sitting between them. CDR3 sequence reads: CASSLEEWETQYF. CDR3 coding DNA: TGTGCCAGCAGCTTAGAGGAGTGGGAGACCCAGTACTTC.

This clonotype was recorded many times. The chain uses TRBV25-1 and TRBJ2-3; TRBD1 matches 7 bases. Trimming removed 10 bases from V and 2 bases from J; junction bases left unmatched: 3. Looked up from germline, CDR1 is MGHDK and CDR2 is SYGVNS. CDR3 size: 12 residues. The CDR3 bases are TGTGCCACAGGGACAGTCACAGATACGCAGTATTTT. Amino acid sequence: CATGTVTDTQYF.

This clonotype came up many times. The genes are TRBV7-9 and TRBJ1-4; no definite D call. Trimming left V 5 bases short and J 0 bases short, with 13 bases between. Germline lookup yields CDR1 SEHNR and CDR2 FQNEAQ (reference sequence). The CDR3 covers 16 residues. CDR3: CASSDGFAATNEKLFF. The CDR3 bases are TGTGCCAGCAGCGATGGATTTGCGGCAACTAATGAAAAACTGTTTTTT.

This clonotype was counted ten times or more. The V gene is TRBV4-3, the J gene TRBJ1-3; D gene unclear. The CDR3 extends over 16 amino acids. The V gene's germline CDR1 is LGHNA and CDR2 YSLEER. V lost 1 base and J 0 bases, leaving 10 bases between the germline ends. CDR3 bases: TGCGCCAGCAGCCAAGTTTTCGGGAACTCTGGAAACACCATATATTTT. It translates to CASSQVFGNSGNTIYF.

This clonotype has at least ten counts. The V and J genes are TRBV6-5 and TRBJ1-2, with 9 bases aligning to TRBD1. J was trimmed by 2 bases and V by 3 bases; bases with no gene match: 4. The CDR3 is 15 residues long. The V gene's germline CDR1 is MNHEY and CDR2 SVGAGI. CDR3 DNA sequence: TGTGCCAGCAGTTATGGACAGGGGATAAACTATGGCTACACCTTC. Its translation: CASSYGQGINYGYTF.

There are many counts of this clonotype. The chain uses TRBV6-2 or TRBV6-3 and TRBJ2-7; D possibly corresponds to TRBD2 (5 bases). CDR1 and CDR2 (germline): MNHEY, SVGEGT. The CDR3 contains 12 residues. Trimming removed 0 bases from V and 5 bases from J, with 5 bases in between. In DNA, the CDR3 is TGTGCCAGCAGTTACTCGCGGGACGAGCAGTACTTC. Protein: CASSYSRDEQYF.

This clonotype has at least ten counts. This CDR3 is CASSLGTSSHNEQFF. The CDR3 DNA sequence: TGTGCCAGCAGCTTAGGGACTAGCAGCCACAATGAGCAGTTCTTC. The chain uses TRBV11-2 and TRBJ2-1; 8 bases are shared with TRBD2. The germline V gene encodes CDR1 SGHAT and CDR2 FQNNGV. After removal of 1 base from V and 5 bases from J, the junction contained 4 bases not matched to a gene. The CDR3 is 15 amino acids. Full variable domain (remainder filled in from reference TRBV11-2 and TRBJ2-1): EAGVAQSPRYKIIEKRQSVAFWCNPISGHATLYWYQQILGQGPKLLIQFQNNGVVDDSQLPKDRFSAERLKGVDSTLKIQPAKLEDSAVYLCASSLGTSSHNEQFFGPGTRLTVL.

On this clonotype: A clone one base away is much larger, so this may be a read error. This rearrangement joins TRBV12-3 or TRBV12-4 to TRBJ1-1; tentatively, D is TRBD1 (5 bases). V was cut by 4 bases and J by 4 bases, with 13 bases left in between. The CDR3 length is 14 residues. The CDR3 coding sequence is TGTGCCAGCAGTTCGGACAAGAGGGCCACTGAAGCTTTCTTT. It encodes CASSSDKRATEAFF.

This clonotype appeared many times. The chain couples TRBV2 to TRBJ2-7, with 8 bases aligning to TRBD2. The germline CDR1 and CDR2 sequences are SNHLY and FYNNEI. V dropped 6 bases and J dropped 1; count of bases not matched to a gene: 8. The CDR3 covers 15 residues. CDR3 sequence reads: CASRELAAMSYEQYF. In DNA, the CDR3 is TGTGCCAGCAGGGAACTAGCGGCCATGTCCTACGAGCAGTACTTC.

This clonotype has ten or more counts. The CDR3 bases are TGTGCCAGCAGCTTAGCGCTTGAAAAACTGTTTTTT. Amino acid sequence: CASSLALEKLFF. The genes are TRBV7-9 and TRBJ1-4; no reliable D call. V was cut by 0 bases and J by 7 bases, with 3 bases left in between. Germline assignment: CDR1 SEHNR and CDR2 FQNEAQ (reference sequence). The CDR3 sequence is 12 residues long. The full variable domain, in which reference TRBV7-9 and TRBJ1-4 provide the parts outside the CDR3, is DTGVSQNPRHKITKRGQNVTFRCDPISEHNRLYWYRQTLGQGPEFLTYFQNEAQLEKSRLLSDRFSAERPKGSFSTLEIQRTEQGDSAMYLCASSLALEKLFFGSGTQLSVL.